Included here is one T cell receptor (beta chain) sequence, with context. Its cognate antigen is unknown. This entry belongs to a study of T cell responses to AZD1222 COVID-19 vaccine. Findings and limits, study-wide: Just a handful of people given AZD1222 tested seropositive at baseline. The CD4 TCRs associated with vaccination extended across spike and predominated at 160-218 and 743-854. All repertoire sampling was performed exclusively after the peak T cell response.

The method was immunoSEQ multiplex PCR; TCRdb's version includes in-frame clones alone and lacks a portion of them. The sample contains some 130,000 clones, more than 75% of which appear only once. The sequenced sample was peripheral blood, obtained on day 0 of AZD1222 vaccination. The receptor comes from an adult in good health.

This CDR3 reads CASSPLSPWGDTEAFF. The CDR3 DNA sequence: TGTGCCAGCAGTCCATTGAGCCCTTGGGGGGACACTGAAGCTTTCTTT. This sequence joins TRBV28 and TRBJ1-1; D perhaps matches TRBD1 (5 bases). The CDR3 length is 16 residues. V lost 5 bases to trimming and J lost 3 bases, with 19 bases between them. Per germline, CDR1 MDHEN and CDR2 SYDVKM.